A single sample is the source of the 9 T cell receptor beta chains below, sequenced in a study of T-cell memory formation after mild COVID-19. TCRdb itself ran the 5' RACE reads through MiXCR, one entry per CDR3 protein. The sample holds about 82,000 distinct CDR3 sequences, about 13% seen once. Sequencing used PBMCs or a T cell subset sorted from them (not recorded which). These receptors all stem from an adult woman who had mild COVID-19 (a few samples of this study predate the infection). Cell type and time point are not known.

The V gene is TRBV11-2, the J gene TRBJ2-2; D is ambiguous. Trimming removed 2 bases at V and 9 bases at J, with 7 bases between. The CDR3 consists of 12 residues. Germline CDR1 SGHAT, CDR2 FQNNGV. The CDR3 nucleotides are TGTGCCAGCAGCTTATTGCCCCGGGAGCTGTTTTTT. Its translation is CASSLLPRELFF.

In its sample, this clonotype was seen many times. The chain is built from TRBV7-9 and TRBJ2-1; D is ambiguous. CDR3 length equals 16 residues. Trimming cost V 0 bases and J 0 bases, with 9 bases left between them. Germline CDR1 reads SEHNR; CDR2 reads FQNEAQ (reference sequence). The CDR3 nucleotides read TGTGCCAGCAGCTTAGCAGGCTGGGGCTCCTACAATGAGCAGTTCTTC. Its protein product is CASSLAGWGSYNEQFF.

This clonotype was recorded a few times. The chain is built from TRBV6-2 or TRBV6-3 and TRBJ2-1; 8 nucleotides agree with TRBD1. V dropped 2 bases and J dropped 4; count of bases not matched to a gene: 1. CDR3 length equals 14 residues. CDR1 and CDR2 (germline): MNHEY, SVGEGT. CDR3 in amino acids: CASSYQGAYNEQFF. The CDR3 DNA is TGTGCCAGCAGTTACCAGGGGGCGTACAATGAGCAGTTCTTC.

This rearrangement joins TRBV7-9 to TRBJ2-1, with D unclear. CDR1 is SEHNR, CDR2 FQNEAQ, per germline (reference sequence). Trimming took 4 bases from V and 3 from J, leaving 10 bases between them. The CDR3 is made up of 14 amino acids. The CDR3: CASSSGLHYNEQFF. CDR3 nucleotide sequence: TGTGCCAGCAGCTCAGGCCTTCACTACAATGAGCAGTTCTTC. Based on the CDR3 plus reference TRBV7-9 and TRBJ2-1, the full variable domain is DTGVSQNPRHKITKRGQNVTFRCDPISEHNRLYWYRQTLGQGPEFLTYFQNEAQLEKSRLLSDRFSAERPKGSFSTLEIQRTEQGDSAMYLCASSSGLHYNEQFFGPGTRLTVL.

The chain carries TRBV29-1 and TRBJ2-7; 7 positions agree with TRBD2. The ends lost 4 bases at V and 6 bases at J; junction bases unmatched: 3. The CDR3 totals 11 residues. Germline CDR1 and CDR2: SQVTM and ANQGSEA. CDR3 sequence: CSVGGLSEQYF. The CDR3 nucleotides are TGCAGCGTTGGGGGACTATCCGAGCAGTACTTC.

This clonotype turned up a few times. The rearrangement uses TRBV4-1 and TRBJ2-2; 10 nucleotides match TRBD1. V lost 6 bases, J lost 5 bases, and 9 bases stayed unmatched. This CDR3 region has 16 residues. CDR1 and CDR2 (germline): MGHRA, YSYEKL. The CDR3: CASSPGQGVKTGELFF. DNA of the CDR3: TGCGCCAGCAGTCCTGGACAGGGGGTCAAAACCGGGGAGCTGTTTTTT.

This clonotype was observed a few times. The chain recombines TRBV5-1 with TRBJ1-1; 8 bases are shared with TRBD1. V was pared by 4 bases and J by 4 bases, with 6 bases of the junction left unmatched. The CDR3 is 14 amino acids. Germline-derived CDR1 and CDR2 are SGHRS and YFSETQ. The CDR3 here is CASSAGQVSTEAFF. The CDR3 nucleotides are TGCGCCAGCAGCGCGGGACAGGTATCCACTGAAGCTTTCTTT.

This clonotype appeared a few times. The chain recombines TRBV6-2 or TRBV6-3 with TRBJ2-7; tentatively, D is TRBD1 (6 bases). Germline assignment: CDR1 MNHEY and CDR2 SVGEGT. Trimming pared 4 bases from V and 4 bases from J, leaving 11 bases between. CDR3 length equals 13 residues. The CDR3 sequence is CASSWGHNYEQYF. CDR3 sequence (DNA): TGTGCCAGCAGTTGGGGACATAATTACGAGCAGTACTTC.

A few counts support this clonotype. J is TRBJ2-1 and V is TRBV20-1; possible D gene TRBD2, 5 bases. The CDR3 runs to 15 residues. Germline assignment: CDR1 DFQATT and CDR2 SNEGSKA (reference sequence). V was cut by 0 bases and J by 5 bases, with 14 bases left in between. DNA of the CDR3: TGCAGTGCTAGAGACTTGGACTCCGCAAACAATGAGCAGTTCTTC. Its protein is CSARDLDSANNEQFF.